Listed here are 8 T cell receptor beta chains from one sample, sequenced in a study of blood T cell repertoires in COVID-19. Here immunoSEQ multiplex PCR was the method, and the copy in TCRdb shows in-frame clones only, minus some. The sample records 70,000 or so clones, about 80% being singletons. The sequencing input was peripheral blood. All receptors derive from a human donor in a cohort sampled during active COVID-19.

The genes are TRBV5-4 and TRBJ2-5; possible D gene TRBD2, 6 bases. Trimming removed 0 bases from V and 4 bases from J, with 7 bases in between. Germline CDR1 is SGHNT and CDR2 is YYREEE (reference sequence). The CDR3 covers 13 residues. CDR3 protein: CASSLAGGETQYF. CDR3 sequence (DNA): TGTGCCAGCAGCTTGGCCGGGGGAGAGACCCAGTACTTC. The variable domain in full, completed from reference TRBV5-4 and TRBJ2-5, reads ETGVTQSPTHLIKTRGQQVTLRCSSQSGHNTVSWYQQALGQGPQFIFQYYREEENGRGNFPPRFSGLQFPNYSSELNVNALELDDSALYLCASSLAGGETQYFGPGTRLLVL.

CDR3 loop: CASSFGTGNTGELFF. CDR3 sequence (DNA): TGTGCCAGCAGCTTCGGGACAGGGAACACCGGGGAGCTGTTTTTT. This sequence joins TRBV7-9 and TRBJ2-2, with 8 bases fitting TRBD1. The CDR3 has 15 residues. Germline-derived CDR1 and CDR2 are SEHNR and FQNEAQ (reference sequence). V shed 3 bases and J 1 base; nucleotides not matched to a gene: 1.

J is TRBJ2-3 and V is TRBV30; tentatively, D is TRBD2 (5 bases). Germline CDR1 reads GTSNPN; CDR2 reads SVGIG (reference sequence). This CDR3 is built from 14 residues. Trimming left V 0 bases short and J 6 bases short, with 13 bases between. CDR3 sequence (DNA): TGTGCCTGGAGTGTCGGACTCAGTGCGGATACGCAGTATTTT. This codes for CAWSVGLSADTQYF.

There are a few counts of this clone. V gene TRBV7-8 combines with J gene TRBJ2-7; 10 bases align to TRBD1. From germline, CDR1 is SGHVS and CDR2 FQNEAQ. This CDR3 spans 13 amino acids. The J segment lost 3 bases and the V segment lost 8 bases, leaving 4 bases of the junction unmatched. CDR3 sequence: CASGRTGGYEQYF. The CDR3, as DNA: TGTGCCAGCGGGAGGACAGGGGGCTACGAGCAGTACTTC.

This chain uses TRBV25-1 with TRBJ2-7; D uncertain. The CDR3 spans 13 residues. Trimming pared 6 bases from V and 1 base from J, leaving 10 bases between. CDR1 is MGHDK, CDR2 SYGVNS, per germline. The CDR3 DNA is TGTGCCAGCAGCAGACACGGATCCTACGAGCAGTACTTC. Protein sequence: CASSRHGSYEQYF.

The V gene is TRBV5-8, the J gene TRBJ2-7, with TRBD1 matching 9 bases. Germline V gene data show CDR1 as SGHTS and CDR2 as YDEGEE. The CDR3 is made up of 14 amino acids. V was pared by 4 bases and J by 2 bases, with 4 bases of the junction left unmatched. In DNA form, the CDR3 reads TGTGCCAGCAGCCTACAGGGGGCGACCTACGAGCAGTACTTC. Its translation is CASSLQGATYEQYF.

The CDR3 DNA sequence: TGTGCCACCAGCAGAGGACTAGCGGGGGCCTACAATGAGCAGTTCTTC. Protein product: CATSRGLAGAYNEQFF. J is TRBJ2-1 and V is TRBV15, with 12 positions matching TRBD2. J was trimmed by 2 bases and V by 1 base; bases with no gene match: 0. The germline gives CDR1 LNHNV, CDR2 YYDKDF (reference sequence). This CDR3 comprises 16 residues.

V gene TRBV7-6 combines with J gene TRBJ1-5; tentative D call: TRBD1 (6 bases). The germline V and J ends were trimmed by 1 base and 7 bases, with 14 bases remaining between them. The V gene's germline CDR1 is SGHVS and CDR2 FNYEAQ. The CDR3 has 15 amino acids. In DNA, the CDR3 is TGTGCCAGCAGCTTAGGTGCAGGAACAGGGCAGCCCCAGCATTTT. Encoded protein: CASSLGAGTGQPQHF.